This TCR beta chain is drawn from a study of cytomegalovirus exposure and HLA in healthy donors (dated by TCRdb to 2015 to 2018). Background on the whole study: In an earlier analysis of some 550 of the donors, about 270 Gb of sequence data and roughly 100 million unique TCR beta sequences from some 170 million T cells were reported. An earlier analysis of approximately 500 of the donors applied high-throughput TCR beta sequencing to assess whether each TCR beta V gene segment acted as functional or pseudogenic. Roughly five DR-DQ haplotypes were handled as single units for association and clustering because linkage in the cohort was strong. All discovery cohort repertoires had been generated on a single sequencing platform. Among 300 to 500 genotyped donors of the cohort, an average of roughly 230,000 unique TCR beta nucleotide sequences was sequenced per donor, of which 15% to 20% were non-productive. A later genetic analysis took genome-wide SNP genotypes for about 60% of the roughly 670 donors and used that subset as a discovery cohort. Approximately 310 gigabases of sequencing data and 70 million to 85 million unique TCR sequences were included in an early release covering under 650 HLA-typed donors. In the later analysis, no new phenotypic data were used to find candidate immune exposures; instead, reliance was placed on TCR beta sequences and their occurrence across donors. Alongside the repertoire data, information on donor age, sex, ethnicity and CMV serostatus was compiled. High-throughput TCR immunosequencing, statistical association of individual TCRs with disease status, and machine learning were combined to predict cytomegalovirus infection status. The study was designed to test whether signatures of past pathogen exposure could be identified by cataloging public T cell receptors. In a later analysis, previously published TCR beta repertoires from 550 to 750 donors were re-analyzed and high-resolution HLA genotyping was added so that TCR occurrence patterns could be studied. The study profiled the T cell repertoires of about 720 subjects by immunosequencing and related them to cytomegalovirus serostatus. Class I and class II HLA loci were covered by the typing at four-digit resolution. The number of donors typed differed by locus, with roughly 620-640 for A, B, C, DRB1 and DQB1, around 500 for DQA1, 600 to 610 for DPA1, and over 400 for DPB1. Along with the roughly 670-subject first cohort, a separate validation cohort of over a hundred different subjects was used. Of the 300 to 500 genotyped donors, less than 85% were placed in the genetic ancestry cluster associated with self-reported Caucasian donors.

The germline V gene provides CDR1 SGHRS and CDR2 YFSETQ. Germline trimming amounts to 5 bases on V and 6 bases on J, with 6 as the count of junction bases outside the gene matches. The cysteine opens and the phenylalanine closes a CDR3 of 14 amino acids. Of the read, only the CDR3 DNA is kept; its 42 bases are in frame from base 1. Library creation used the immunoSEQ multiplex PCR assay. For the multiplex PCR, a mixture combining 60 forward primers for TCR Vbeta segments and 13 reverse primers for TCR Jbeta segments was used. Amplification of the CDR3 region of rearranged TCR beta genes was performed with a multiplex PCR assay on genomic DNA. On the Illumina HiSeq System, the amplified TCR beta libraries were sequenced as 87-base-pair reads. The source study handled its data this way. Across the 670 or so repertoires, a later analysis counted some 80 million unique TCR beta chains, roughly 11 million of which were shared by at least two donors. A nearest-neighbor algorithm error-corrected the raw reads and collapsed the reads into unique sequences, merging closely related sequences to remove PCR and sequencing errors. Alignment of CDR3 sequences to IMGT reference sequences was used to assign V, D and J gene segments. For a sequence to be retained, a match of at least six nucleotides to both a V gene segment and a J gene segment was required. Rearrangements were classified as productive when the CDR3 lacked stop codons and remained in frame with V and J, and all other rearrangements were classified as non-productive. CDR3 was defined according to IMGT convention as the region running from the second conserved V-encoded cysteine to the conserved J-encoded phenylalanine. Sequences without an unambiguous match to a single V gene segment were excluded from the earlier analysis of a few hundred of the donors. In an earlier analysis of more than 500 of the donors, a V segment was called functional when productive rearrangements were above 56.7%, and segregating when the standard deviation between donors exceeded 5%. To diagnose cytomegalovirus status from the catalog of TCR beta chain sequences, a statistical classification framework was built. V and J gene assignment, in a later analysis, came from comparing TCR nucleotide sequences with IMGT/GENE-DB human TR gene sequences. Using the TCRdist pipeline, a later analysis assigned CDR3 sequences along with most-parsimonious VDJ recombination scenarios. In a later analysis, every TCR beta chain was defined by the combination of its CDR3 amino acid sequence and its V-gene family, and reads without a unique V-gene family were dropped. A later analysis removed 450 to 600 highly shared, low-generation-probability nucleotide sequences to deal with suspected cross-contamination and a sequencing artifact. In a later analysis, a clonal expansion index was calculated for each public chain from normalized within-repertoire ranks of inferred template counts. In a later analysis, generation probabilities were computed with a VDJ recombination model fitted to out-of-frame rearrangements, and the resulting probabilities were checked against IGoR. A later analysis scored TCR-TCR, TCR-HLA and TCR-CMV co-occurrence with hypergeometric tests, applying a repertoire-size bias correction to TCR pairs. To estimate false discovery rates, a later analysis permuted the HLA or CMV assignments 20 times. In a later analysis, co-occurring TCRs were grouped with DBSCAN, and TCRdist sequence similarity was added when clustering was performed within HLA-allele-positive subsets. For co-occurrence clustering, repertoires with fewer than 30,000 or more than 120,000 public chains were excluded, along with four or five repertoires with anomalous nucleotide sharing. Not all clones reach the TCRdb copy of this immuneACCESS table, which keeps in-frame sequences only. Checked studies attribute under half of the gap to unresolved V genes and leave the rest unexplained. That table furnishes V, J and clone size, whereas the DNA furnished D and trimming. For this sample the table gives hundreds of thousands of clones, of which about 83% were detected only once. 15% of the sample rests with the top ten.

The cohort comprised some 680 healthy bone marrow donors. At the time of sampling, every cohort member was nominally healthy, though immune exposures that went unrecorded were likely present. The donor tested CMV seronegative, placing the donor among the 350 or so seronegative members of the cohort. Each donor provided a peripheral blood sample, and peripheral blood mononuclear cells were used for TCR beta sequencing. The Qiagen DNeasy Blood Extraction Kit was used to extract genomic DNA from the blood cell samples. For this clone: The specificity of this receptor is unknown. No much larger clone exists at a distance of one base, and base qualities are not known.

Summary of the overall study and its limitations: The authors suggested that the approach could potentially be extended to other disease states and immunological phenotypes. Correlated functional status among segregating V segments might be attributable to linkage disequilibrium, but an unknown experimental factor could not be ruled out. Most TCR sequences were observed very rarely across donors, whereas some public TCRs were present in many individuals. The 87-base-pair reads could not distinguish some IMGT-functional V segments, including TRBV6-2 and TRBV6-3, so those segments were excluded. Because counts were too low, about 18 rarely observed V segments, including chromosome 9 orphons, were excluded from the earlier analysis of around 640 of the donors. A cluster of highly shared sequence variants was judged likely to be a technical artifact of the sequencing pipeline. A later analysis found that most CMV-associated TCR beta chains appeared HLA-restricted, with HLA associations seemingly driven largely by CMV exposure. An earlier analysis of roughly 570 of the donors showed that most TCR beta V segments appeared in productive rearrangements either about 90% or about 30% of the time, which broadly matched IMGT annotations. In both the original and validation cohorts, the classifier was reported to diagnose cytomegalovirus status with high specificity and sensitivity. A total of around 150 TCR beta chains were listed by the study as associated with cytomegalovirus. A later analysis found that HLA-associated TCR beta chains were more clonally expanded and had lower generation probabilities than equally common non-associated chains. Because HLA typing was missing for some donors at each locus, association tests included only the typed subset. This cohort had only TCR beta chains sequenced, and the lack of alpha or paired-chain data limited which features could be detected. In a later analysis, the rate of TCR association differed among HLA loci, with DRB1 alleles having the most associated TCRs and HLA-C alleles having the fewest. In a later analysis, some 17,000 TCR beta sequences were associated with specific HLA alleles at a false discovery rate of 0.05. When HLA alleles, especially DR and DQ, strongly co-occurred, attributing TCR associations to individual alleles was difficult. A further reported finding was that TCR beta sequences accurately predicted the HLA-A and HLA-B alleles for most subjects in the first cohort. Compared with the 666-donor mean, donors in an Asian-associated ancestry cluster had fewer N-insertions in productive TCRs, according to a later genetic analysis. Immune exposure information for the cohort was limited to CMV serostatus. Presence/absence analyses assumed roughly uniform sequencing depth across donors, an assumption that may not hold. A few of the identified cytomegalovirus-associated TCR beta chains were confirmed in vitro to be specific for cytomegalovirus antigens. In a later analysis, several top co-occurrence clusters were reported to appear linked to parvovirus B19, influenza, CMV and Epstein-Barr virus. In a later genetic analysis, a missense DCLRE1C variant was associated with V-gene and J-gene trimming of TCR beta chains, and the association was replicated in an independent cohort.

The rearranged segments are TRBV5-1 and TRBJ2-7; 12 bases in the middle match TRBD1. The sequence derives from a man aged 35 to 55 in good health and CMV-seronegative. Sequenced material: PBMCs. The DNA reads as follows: TGCGCCAGCAGTCAGGGACAGGGGGCGGGCGAGCAGTACTTC. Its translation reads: CASSQGQGAGEQYF.